Reported below is one TCR beta chain. Its specificity is not known. The protocol was immunoSEQ multiplex PCR, while the TCRdb copy is restricted to in-frame clones and leaves out a portion. The data contain approximately 35,000 clones, 90% of them singletons. This entry belongs to a study of lymphopenia after photon versus proton radiotherapy. The CDR3 length is 13 residues. Per germline, CDR1 SGHTA and CDR2 FQGNSA. Trimming removed 5 bases from V and 2 bases from J, with 9 bases in between. Overall study findings and caveats: Post-nadir diversity loss with photons came from oligoclonal expansion, particularly CD8+ Temra cells. Under photons, naive T cells and diversity fell while effector/memory populations rose.

The sequence was collected from a woman between 50 and 59 years old with pancreatic cancer. The chain couples TRBV7-2 to TRBJ2-5; D not certain. The sequencing used peripheral blood, collected from a patient treated with photon-based radiotherapy. The CDR3 sequence is CASSLDSQETQYF. Written as DNA, the CDR3 is TGTGCCAGCAGCCTTGACTCACAAGAGACCCAGTACTTC.